Only one count was recorded for the clone carrying this T cell receptor beta chain. Its antigen is still unknown. The table came from immunoSEQ multiplex PCR; TCRdb's copy has only in-frame clones and leaves some out. Of about 340,000 clones in the sample, roughly 90% were seen once. The sample belongs to a study of cytomegalovirus exposure and HLA in healthy donors. On the study more broadly: The same platform was used for the roughly 130 validation repertoires as for the approximately 610 first-cohort repertoires, as reported in a later analysis. Broader study findings: The classifier reportedly diagnosed cytomegalovirus status with high sensitivity and specificity. Cytomegalovirus association was listed for 164 TCR beta chains.

CDR1 and CDR2 from the germline V gene are LGHNA and YSLEER. V was clipped by 0 bases and J by 5 bases; unmatched bases: 6. The CDR3 spans 16 residues. J is TRBJ2-1 and V is TRBV4-3; 8 positions match TRBD2. The clonotype originates from a woman aged 18-35 years in good health and CMV-seronegative. Sequencing was done on a sample of PBMCs. CDR3 loop: CASSQDGTREDNEQFF. The CDR3 DNA sequence: TGCGCCAGCAGCCAAGACGGGACTAGGGAGGACAATGAGCAGTTCTTC.